Listed here are 23 T cell receptor beta chains from one sample, sequenced in a study of shared clonotypes between healthy human individuals. Naive-designated CD8 cells lacked CD45RO, were positively enriched for CCR7, and omitted terminally differentiated effector memory CD45RA+ cells. TCRdb keeps only in-frame clones here, not all; method: immunoSEQ multiplex PCR. The data show approximately 600,000 clones, roughly 95% seen once. Sequencing was performed on naive CD8+ T cells sorted from blood. The receptors stem from a woman aged 25-40 years in good health.

In its sample, this clone was seen once. The chain has TRBV10-3 and TRBJ2-5; D is possibly TRBD2 (6 bases). The germline V gene encodes CDR1 ENHRY and CDR2 SYGVKD. The CDR3 contains 15 residues. V gave up 3 bases and J gave up 2 bases, with 13 bases separating them. The CDR3 spells CAISDVEGHQETQYF. The CDR3 coding sequence is TGTGCCATCAGTGACGTGGAGGGCCATCAAGAGACCCAGTACTTC.

This rearrangement joins TRBV27 to TRBJ1-2, with no clear D. With 5 bases removed from V and 7 bases from J, the gap between germline ends came to 11 bases. CDR3 length equals 12 residues. Germline V gene lookup returns CDR1 MNHEY and CDR2 SMNVEV (reference sequence). CDR3: CASSLGGLGYTF. In nucleotides, the CDR3 is TGTGCCAGCAGTCTCGGAGGGCTTGGCTACACCTTC.

V usage is TRBV23-1 and J usage is TRBJ1-2; a possible D gene is TRBD1 (6 bases). TRBV23-1 is recorded as an ORF, its role being uncertain. The V end lost 2 bases, the J end lost 8 bases, and 12 bases lay between the germline ends. This CDR3 spans 13 amino acids. The CDR3 spells CASSQVAGAGYTF. CDR3 nucleotide sequence: TGCGCCAGCAGTCAAGTCGCAGGGGCCGGCTACACCTTC.

CDR3 region: CASSYKRTSRGYEQFF. DNA of the CDR3: TGTGCCAGCAGCTACAAGAGGACCTCCAGGGGCTATGAGCAGTTCTTC. The chain joins TRBV7-9 to TRBJ2-1; D is possibly TRBD1 (6 bases). This CDR3 contains 16 residues. Trimming took off 4 bases at V and 8 bases at J, with 21 bases between the two ends. Germline loops: CDR1 SEHNR, CDR2 FQNEAQ (reference sequence).

The rearrangement joins TRBV2 to TRBJ2-5, with 9 bases fitting TRBD2. The CDR3 length is 15 residues. Germline V gene sequence: CDR1 SNHLY, CDR2 FYNNEI. J gave up 3 bases and V 4 bases, and 6 bases lay outside the gene matches. For the CDR3, the DNA is TGTGCCAGCAGTGGTATAGCGGGAGCCGAAGAGACCCAGTACTTC. Amino acid sequence: CASSGIAGAEETQYF.

The chain links TRBV14 to TRBJ1-2; 9 bases are a match to TRBD1. V was clipped by 0 bases and J by 1 base; unmatched bases: 6. This CDR3 contains 17 residues. Germline-derived CDR1 and CDR2 are SGHDN and FVKESK. CDR3 amino acids: CASSQDTGQGLNYGYTF. In DNA form, the CDR3 reads TGTGCCAGCAGCCAAGATACGGGACAGGGACTTAACTATGGCTACACCTTC. The full variable domain, completed using reference TRBV14 and TRBJ1-2, is EAGVTQFPSHSVIEKGQTVTLRCDPISGHDNLYWYRRVMGKEIKFLLHFVKESKQDESGMPNNRFLAERTGGTYSTLKVQPAELEDSGVYFCASSQDTGQGLNYGYTFGSGTRLTVV.

The chain employs TRBV7-6 and TRBJ2-3; maybe TRBD2 (6 bases). Trimming left V 2 bases short and J 3 bases short, with 12 bases between. Germline V gene data show CDR1 as SGHVS and CDR2 as FNYEAQ. The length of the CDR3 is 15 residues. In DNA, the CDR3 is TGTGCCAGCAGCTTAAAAGCGGGTGGGACAGATACGCAGTATTTT. Encoded protein: CASSLKAGGTDTQYF.

The chain combines TRBV4-2 with TRBJ2-7; 10 bases agree with TRBD1. CDR1 and CDR2 from the germline V gene are LGHNA and YNFKEQ. This CDR3 contains 15 residues. V lost 0 bases to trimming and J lost 3 bases; unmatched junction nucleotides: 2. CDR3 in amino acids: CASSQEWDRGYEQYF. For the CDR3, the DNA is TGTGCCAGCAGCCAAGAATGGGACAGGGGCTACGAGCAGTACTTC.

This chain joins TRBV27 and TRBJ2-3; the D gene is possibly TRBD2 (7 bases). The length of the CDR3 is 17 residues. From germline, CDR1 is MNHEY and CDR2 SMNVEV (reference sequence). V lost 5 bases and J lost 1, with 19 bases in between. The CDR3 sequence is CASSSPGGEGGTDTQYF. As DNA, the CDR3 is TGTGCCAGCAGTAGCCCCGGTGGGGAGGGGGGCACAGATACGCAGTATTTT.

The chain uses TRBV13 and TRBJ2-2, with 7 bases lining up with TRBD1. Germline V CDR1 and CDR2: PRHDT, FYEKMQ (reference sequence). V dropped 8 bases and J dropped 0; count of bases not matched to a gene: 6. The CDR3 covers 15 residues. The CDR3 reads CASGPGTANTGELFF. The CDR3 nucleotides read TGTGCCAGCGGCCCCGGGACAGCGAACACCGGGGAGCTGTTTTTT.

The chain combines TRBV27 with TRBJ2-3; D not resolved. The CDR3 spans 16 residues. CDR1 and CDR2 (germline): MNHEY, SMNVEV (reference sequence). Trimming pared 4 bases from V and 0 bases from J, leaving 14 bases between. The chain's CDR3 is CASSYGARMSTDTQYF. The CDR3 DNA is TGTGCCAGCAGTTACGGCGCGAGGATGAGCACAGATACGCAGTATTTT.

The V gene is TRBV4-1, the J gene TRBJ2-7; D uncertain. Germline CDR1 is MGHRA and CDR2 is YSYEKL. V was trimmed by 5 bases and J by 2 bases, leaving 13 bases between them. This CDR3 is 14 amino acids long. The CDR3 region has the DNA TGCGCCAGCAGCTCAATCCTACTAACCTACGAGCAGTACTTC. The encoded protein is CASSSILLTYEQYF.

V and J are TRBV28 and TRBJ2-5; D unresolved. CDR3 length equals 13 residues. In germline, CDR1 is MDHEN, CDR2 SYDVKM. The V and J ends lost 1 base and 4 bases respectively, with 7 bases between them. The CDR3 loop reads CASSLFLGETQYF. CDR3 bases: TGTGCCAGCAGTTTATTTTTGGGAGAGACCCAGTACTTC.

The J gene is TRBJ2-1, the V gene TRBV27; D not certain. V shed 5 bases and J shed 8 bases, with 10 bases lying between them. Germline CDR1 and CDR2: MNHEY and SMNVEV (reference sequence). The CDR3 consists of 12 residues. The CDR3 DNA reads as TGTGCCAGCAGTCCTTCCGGGCATGAGCAGTTCTTC. As protein: CASSPSGHEQFF.

The chain combines TRBV5-8 with TRBJ2-7; TRBD2 is a possible D gene (5 bases). The CDR3 runs 13 residues. V was cut by 7 bases and J by 0 bases, with 11 bases left in between. In germline, CDR1 is SGHTS, CDR2 YDEGEE. In DNA form, the CDR3 reads TGTGCCAGCGACCCGGCGGGCTCCTACGAGCAGTACTTC. The encoded protein is CASDPAGSYEQYF. Variable domain in full (rest from reference TRBV5-8 and TRBJ2-7): EAGVTQSPTHLIKTRGQQATLRCSPISGHTSVYWYQQALGLGLQFLLWYDEGEERNRGNFPPRFSGRQFPNYSSELNVNALELEDSALYLCASDPAGSYEQYFGPGTRLTVT.

The chain carries TRBV4-1 and TRBJ2-3, with 14 positions matching TRBD2. This CDR3 is built from 22 residues. Germline CDR1 and CDR2: MGHRA and YSYEKL. V shed 2 bases and J 6 bases; nucleotides not matched to a gene: 22. The CDR3 sequence is CASSQYRMSVGLAGEGGDTQYF. DNA of the CDR3: TGCGCCAGCAGCCAATACAGGATGTCCGTGGGACTAGCGGGAGAAGGTGGCGATACGCAGTATTTT.

The chain combines TRBV10-1 with TRBJ2-7; D gene uncertain. The CDR3 contains 13 residues. CDR1 is WNHNN and CDR2 is SYGVQD in the germline V gene (reference sequence). Trimming stripped 9 bases from V and 0 bases from J, with 12 bases between. This CDR3 is CARPGSPSYEQYF. The CDR3 region has the DNA TGCGCCAGGCCGGGCTCCCCCTCCTACGAGCAGTACTTC.

The rearrangement joins TRBV28 to TRBJ1-1; perhaps TRBD1 as D (5 bases). This CDR3 region has 14 residues. Germline CDR1 is MDHEN and CDR2 is SYDVKM. The V end was cut by 5 bases, the J end by 1 base, with 11 bases between. DNA of the CDR3: TGTGCCAGCAGTCTGGCCGGGGGGAACACTGAAGCTTTCTTT. Translation: CASSLAGGNTEAFF.

The chain joins TRBV6-6 to TRBJ2-1, with 7 bases aligning to TRBD2. With V trimmed by 4 bases and J by 2 bases, 5 bases remained unmatched. The CDR3 extends over 15 amino acids. Germline lookup yields CDR1 MNHNY and CDR2 SVGAGI (reference sequence). CDR3 DNA sequence: TGTGCCAGCAGTTCCAGCGGGGTCACCTACAATGAGCAGTTCTTC. Translated: CASSSSGVTYNEQFF.

This clone was detected only once. The rearrangement joins TRBV19 to TRBJ2-7; D gene ambiguous. There are 13 residues in the CDR3. Germline-derived CDR1 and CDR2 are LNHDA and SQIVND (reference sequence). Trimming shortened V by 4 bases and J by 4 bases, and 11 bases separated the two germline ends. CDR3 DNA: TGTGCCAGTAGTAAAACCGATACATACGAGCAGTACTTC. It encodes CASSKTDTYEQYF. The whole variable domain, remainder taken from reference TRBV19 and TRBJ2-7, is DGGITQSPKYLFRKEGQNVTLSCEQNLNHDAMYWYRQDPGQGLRLIYYSQIVNDFQKGDIAEGYSVSREKKESFPLTVTSAQKNPTAFYLCASSKTDTYEQYFGPGTRLTVT.

This chain joins TRBV2 and TRBJ1-1, with a possible D match to TRBD1 (5 bases). The CDR3 loop spans 14 amino acids. V was cut by 6 bases and J by 0 bases, with 11 bases left in between. Germline-derived CDR1 and CDR2 are SNHLY and FYNNEI. CDR3 sequence: CASSYDSMNTEAFF. CDR3 sequence (DNA): TGTGCCAGCAGCTACGACAGCATGAACACTGAAGCTTTCTTT.

The gene calls are TRBV29-1 and TRBJ2-1, with D uncertain. The CDR3 runs 14 residues. CDR1 is SQVTM, CDR2 ANQGSEA, per germline. V lost 0 bases and J lost 9, with 15 bases in between. The CDR3 region is CSVEEGMTASEQFF. Written as DNA, the CDR3 is TGCAGCGTTGAAGAGGGTATGACCGCCAGTGAGCAGTTCTTC.

Here the CDR3 reads CASRGLAGDRETQYF. The CDR3 DNA is TGCGCCAGCAGGGGACTAGCGGGAGACAGAGAGACCCAGTACTTC. V usage is TRBV10-1 and J usage is TRBJ2-5, with 14 bases matching TRBD2. The CDR3 contains 15 residues. Germline CDR1 WNHNN, CDR2 SYGVQD (reference sequence). V lost 6 bases to trimming and J lost 4 bases; unmatched junction nucleotides: 4.